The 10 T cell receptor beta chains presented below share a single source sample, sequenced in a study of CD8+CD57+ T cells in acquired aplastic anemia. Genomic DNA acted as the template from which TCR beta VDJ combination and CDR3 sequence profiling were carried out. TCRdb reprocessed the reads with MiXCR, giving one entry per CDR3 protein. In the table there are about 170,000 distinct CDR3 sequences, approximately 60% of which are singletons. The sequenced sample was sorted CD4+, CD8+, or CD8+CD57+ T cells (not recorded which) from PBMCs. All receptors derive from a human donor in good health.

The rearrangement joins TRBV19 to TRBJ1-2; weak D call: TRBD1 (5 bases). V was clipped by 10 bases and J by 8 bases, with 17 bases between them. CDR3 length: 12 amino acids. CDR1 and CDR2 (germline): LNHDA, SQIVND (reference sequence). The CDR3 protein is CATQVGTGGYTF. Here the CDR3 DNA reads TGTGCCACCCAGGTAGGAACAGGCGGCTACACCTTC.

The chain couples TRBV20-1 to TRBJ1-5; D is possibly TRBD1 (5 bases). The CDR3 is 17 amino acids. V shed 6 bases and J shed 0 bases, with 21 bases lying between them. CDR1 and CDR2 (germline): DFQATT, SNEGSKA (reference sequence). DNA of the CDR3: TGCAGTGCCGAAAGCGCTAAGGACAAGTATAGCAATCAGCCCCAGCATTTT. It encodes CSAESAKDKYSNQPQHF.

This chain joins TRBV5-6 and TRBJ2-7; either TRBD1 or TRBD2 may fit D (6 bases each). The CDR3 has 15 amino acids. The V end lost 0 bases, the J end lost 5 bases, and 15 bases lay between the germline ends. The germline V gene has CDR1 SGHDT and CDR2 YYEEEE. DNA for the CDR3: TGTGCCAGCAGCTTGGACACAGGGAGGTCCAACGAGCAGTACTTC. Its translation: CASSLDTGRSNEQYF.

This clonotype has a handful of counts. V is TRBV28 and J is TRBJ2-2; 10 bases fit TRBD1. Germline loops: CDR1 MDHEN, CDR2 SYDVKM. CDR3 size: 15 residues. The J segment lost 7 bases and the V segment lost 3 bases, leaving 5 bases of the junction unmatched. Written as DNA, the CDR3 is TGTGCCAGCAGTTTGGGGACAGGGGCTCACGGGGAGCTGTTTTTT. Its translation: CASSLGTGAHGELFF.

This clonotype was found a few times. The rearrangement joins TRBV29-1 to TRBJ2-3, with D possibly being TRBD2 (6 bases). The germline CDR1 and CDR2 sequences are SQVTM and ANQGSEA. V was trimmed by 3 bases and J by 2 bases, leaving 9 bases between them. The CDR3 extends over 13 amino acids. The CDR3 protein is CSVDGTHTDTQYF. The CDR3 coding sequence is TGCAGCGTTGACGGGACTCACACAGATACGCAGTATTTT.

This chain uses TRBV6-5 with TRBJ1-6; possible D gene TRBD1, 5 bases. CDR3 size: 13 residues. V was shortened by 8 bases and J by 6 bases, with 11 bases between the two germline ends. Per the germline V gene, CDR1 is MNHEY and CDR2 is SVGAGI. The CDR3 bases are TGTGCCAGCCGTGACAGAGCTAATTCACCCCTCCACTTT. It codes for CASRDRANSPLHF.

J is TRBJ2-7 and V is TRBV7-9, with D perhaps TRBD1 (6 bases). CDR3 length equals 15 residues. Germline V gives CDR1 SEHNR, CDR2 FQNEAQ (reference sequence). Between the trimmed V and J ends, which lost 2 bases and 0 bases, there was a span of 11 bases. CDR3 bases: TGTGCCAGCAGCTTAAGGGACACTAGCTCCTACGAGCAGTACTTC. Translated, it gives CASSLRDTSSYEQYF.

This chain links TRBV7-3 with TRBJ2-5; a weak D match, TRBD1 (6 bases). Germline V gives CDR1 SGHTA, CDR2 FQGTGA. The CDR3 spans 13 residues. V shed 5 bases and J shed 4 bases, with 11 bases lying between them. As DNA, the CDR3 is TGTGCCAGCAGCCGTGGACAGACAGAGACCCAGTACTTC. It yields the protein CASSRGQTETQYF. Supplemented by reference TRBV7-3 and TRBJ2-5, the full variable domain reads GAGVSQTPSNKVTEKGKYVELRCDPISGHTALYWYRQSLGQGPEFLIYFQGTGAADDSGLPNDRFFAVRPEGSVSTLKIQRTERGDSAVYLCASSRGQTETQYFGPGTRLLVL.

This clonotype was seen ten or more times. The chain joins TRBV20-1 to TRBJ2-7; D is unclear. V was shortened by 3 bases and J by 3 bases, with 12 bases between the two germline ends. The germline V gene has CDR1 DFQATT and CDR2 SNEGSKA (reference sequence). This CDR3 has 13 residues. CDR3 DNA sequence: TGCAGTGCTAGTTCGAGAGAAAACTACGAGCAGTACTTC. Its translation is CSASSRENYEQYF.

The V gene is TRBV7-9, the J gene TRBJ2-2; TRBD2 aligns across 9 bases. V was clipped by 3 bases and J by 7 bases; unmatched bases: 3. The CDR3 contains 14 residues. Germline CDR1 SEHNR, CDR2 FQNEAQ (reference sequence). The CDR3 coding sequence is TGTGCCAGCAGCTTCCAACTAGCGGGCGGGGAGCTGTTTTTT. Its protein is CASSFQLAGGELFF.